One and the same sample provided the 12 T cell receptor beta chains below, sequenced in a study of blood T cells in healthy people across ages. Through a sample-barcoded 5' primer and a J-beta primer mix, a second PCR was run for roughly 6 to 12 cycles. In TCRdb, the 5' RACE reads were re-called with MiXCR into one record per CDR3 protein. The repertoire holds 600,000 to 1,000,000 distinct CDR3 sequences, with 55% to 75% as singletons. Specimen: blood. Receptor source: a man aged 25 to 40 in good health.

This clonotype was seen repeatedly, ten times or more. The chain couples TRBV7-2 to TRBJ2-4, with 8 bases identical to TRBD2. The germline V gene encodes CDR1 SGHTA and CDR2 FQGNSA. The CDR3 runs 14 residues. V lost 5 bases to trimming and J lost 9 bases; unmatched junction nucleotides: 9. CDR3 sequence reads: CASSPSGGEGIQYF. The CDR3 coding sequence is TGTGCCAGCAGCCCCTCGGGAGGGGAAGGCATTCAGTACTTC.

The chain has TRBV20-1 and TRBJ2-1; a possible D gene is TRBD2 (5 bases). The better agreement between TRBJ2-7 and the DNA end casts doubt on the J call. Per germline, CDR1 DFQATT and CDR2 SNEGSKA (reference sequence). This CDR3 spans 15 amino acids. The CDR3 DNA sequence: TGCAGTGTTTTGAACACGGGCGATGACTACAATGAGCAGTACTTC. Encoded protein: CSVLNTGDDYNEQYF.

The chain recombines TRBV7-9 with TRBJ2-4; D possibly matches TRBD1 or TRBD2 (5 bases each). The J call may be incorrect, as the DNA end agrees better with TRBJ2-7. Germline CDR1 is SEHNR and CDR2 is FQNEAQ (reference sequence). The CDR3 loop spans 14 amino acids. Here the CDR3 reads CASSFGFRDHEQYF. The CDR3 DNA is TGTGCCAGCAGCTTCGGCTTCAGGGACCACGAGCAGTACTTC.

This clonotype was detected only once. The V gene is TRBV10-2, the J gene TRBJ1-2, with TRBD1 as a possible D gene (5 bases). The CDR3 extends over 14 amino acids. Trimming shortened V by 4 bases and J by 8 bases, and 17 bases separated the two germline ends. Germline V CDR1 and CDR2: WSHSY, SAAADI. Written as DNA, the CDR3 is TGCGCCAGCAGTGTCCAGGGCCCCCTGCTAGGCTACACCTTC. This translates into CASSVQGPLLGYTF.

This sequence joins TRBV2 and TRBJ2-6; D not resolved. The germline CDR1 and CDR2 sequences are SNHLY and FYNNEI. Trimming left V 8 bases short and J 3 bases short, with 2 bases between. CDR3 length: 11 amino acids. The CDR3 loop is CASVGANVLTF. The CDR3 nucleotides are TGTGCCAGCGTTGGGGCCAACGTCCTGACTTTC.

The chain combines TRBV28 with TRBJ1-6; maybe TRBD1 (6 bases). CDR1 and CDR2 from the germline V gene are MDHEN and SYDVKM. The CDR3 runs 14 residues. V lost 6 bases and J lost 9, with 15 bases in between. CDR3 amino acids: CASSFQGLGSPLHF. The CDR3 DNA sequence: TGTGCCAGCAGCTTCCAGGGGCTAGGTTCACCCCTCCACTTT. Full variable domain (outside the CDR3, taken from reference TRBV28 and TRBJ1-6): DVKVTQSSRYLVKRTGEKVFLECVQDMDHENMFWYRQDPGLGLRLIYFSYDVKMKEKGDIPEGYSVSREKKERFSLILESASTNQTSMYLCASSFQGLGSPLHFGNGTRLTVT.

The chain is built from TRBV3-1 and TRBJ1-1; D unresolved. The germline gives CDR1 LGHDT, CDR2 YNNKEL (reference sequence). With 0 bases removed from V and 0 bases from J, the gap between germline ends came to 5 bases. CDR3 size: 14 residues. CDR3 sequence reads: CASSQEALNTEAFF. As DNA, the CDR3 is TGTGCCAGCAGCCAAGAGGCCCTGAACACTGAAGCTTTCTTT.

The J gene is TRBJ1-1, the V gene TRBV10-3; TRBD1 is a possible D gene (6 bases). This CDR3 has 16 amino acids. Trimming cost V 1 base and J 4 bases, with 16 bases left between them. CDR1 and CDR2 from the germline V gene are ENHRY and SYGVKD. The CDR3 nucleotides are TGTGCCATCAGTGAGTGGGGGCAGGGGAGCCTCACTGAAGCTTTCTTT. Translating gives CAISEWGQGSLTEAFF.

DNA of the CDR3: TGCAGTGCTAGAGTATCAGACTTCTTCAATGAGCAGTTCTTC. Translation gives CSARVSDFFNEQFF. The chain is built from TRBV20-1 and TRBJ2-1; D is unresolved. The V gene's germline CDR1 is DFQATT and CDR2 SNEGSKA (reference sequence). V was shortened by 1 base and J by 6 bases, with 13 bases between the two germline ends. This CDR3 comprises 14 residues.

The chain carries TRBV20-1 and TRBJ2-4; tentatively, D is TRBD1 (5 bases). The J call is doubtful: the DNA matches TRBJ2-7 better. CDR3 length: 12 amino acids. Germline values: CDR1 DFQATT, CDR2 SNEGSKA (reference sequence). The CDR3: CSASDSHYEQYF. In DNA form, the CDR3 reads TGCAGTGCTAGCGACAGTCACTACGAGCAGTACTTC.

This clonotype appeared once. The CDR3 spells CASSLTGQGAADTQYF. CDR3 bases: TGCGCCAGCAGCCTCACCGGACAGGGGGCTGCAGATACGCAGTATTTT. V gene TRBV4-1 combines with J gene TRBJ2-3; the match to TRBD1 covers 11 bases. The CDR3 consists of 16 residues. The germline CDR1 and CDR2 sequences are MGHRA and YSYEKL. Trimming removed 4 bases from V and 4 bases from J; junction bases left unmatched: 7.

This chain links TRBV30 with TRBJ2-7; 7 bases are a match to TRBD1. With 4 bases clipped from V and 5 bases from J, the junction kept 8 bases outside the gene matches. The CDR3 covers 13 residues. Germline CDR1 GTSNPN, CDR2 SVGIG (reference sequence). The CDR3 is CAWTLQGLDEQYF. CDR3 DNA sequence: TGTGCCTGGACCCTACAGGGGTTAGACGAGCAGTACTTC.